The 24 T cell receptor beta chains in this list originate from one sample, sequenced in a study of T cells expressing NK-cell markers. TCRdb reprocessed the 5' RACE reads and stores each CDR3 protein as one record, lacking DNA. This sample lists some 600,000 distinct CDR3 sequences; its ten largest clones have less than 4.5%. Sequenced material: blood T cells: a sorted CD56 or NKG2C T cell subset, CD4+ or CD8+ T cells, or bulk PBMC T cells (not recorded which). The receptors were gathered from a man aged 18 to 29 in good health.

V gene TRBV25-1 combines with J gene TRBJ2-7; TCRdb outputs TRBD1, but without DNA this stays unchecked. The germline CDR1 and CDR2 sequences are MGHDK and SYGVNS. The CDR3 loop spans 12 amino acids. The chain's CDR3 is CASRLTGRKQYF.

The rearrangement uses TRBV29-1 and TRBJ2-1. This CDR3 comprises 15 residues. Germline loops: CDR1 SQVTM, CDR2 ANQGSEA. CDR3 amino acids: CSVEGSMAKGNEQFF.

The V gene is TRBV6-1, the J gene TRBJ2-7; absent DNA, TCRdb's TRBD1 call cannot be checked. CDR1 and CDR2 from the germline V gene are MNHNS and SASEGT. There are 16 residues in the CDR3. The CDR3 is CASRGSGTVLSYEQYF.

This chain links TRBV24-1 with TRBJ2-1; absent DNA, TCRdb's TRBD2 call cannot be checked. This CDR3 is built from 14 residues. CDR1 is KGHDR, CDR2 SFDVKD, per germline. This CDR3 is CATSATPSDLGQFF.

V is TRBV12-3 or TRBV12-4 and J is TRBJ2-1; TCRdb's D call, TRBD1, is unchecked because there is no DNA. The CDR3 is 19 amino acids. CDR3 loop: CASSLSAMSRGREFNEQFF.

This sequence joins TRBV18 and TRBJ2-7. Germline CDR1 KGHSH, CDR2 LQKENI. The CDR3 is 14 amino acids. The CDR3 spells CASSLAGTENEQYF.

This chain uses TRBV6-6 with TRBJ2-3. Per germline, CDR1 MNHNY and CDR2 SVGAGI (reference sequence). The CDR3 sequence is 12 residues long. This CDR3 is CASRTGGDTQYF.

This rearrangement joins TRBV7-8 to TRBJ2-1. CDR3 length: 12 amino acids. Germline CDR1 reads SGHVS; CDR2 reads FQNEAQ. The CDR3 loop is CASSFRQDEQFF.

The chain couples TRBV27 to TRBJ2-1; the D call from TCRdb, TRBD2, cannot be confirmed without DNA. Germline assignment: CDR1 MNHEY and CDR2 SMNVEV (reference sequence). CDR3 length equals 14 residues. The CDR3 loop is CASSFTSSANEQFF.

The chain joins TRBV5-1 to TRBJ2-2; without DNA, the TCRdb call of TRBD2 cannot be checked. The CDR3 is made up of 17 amino acids. Germline V gene data show CDR1 as SGHRS and CDR2 as YFSETQ. The CDR3 loop reads CASSTRLAGELPGELFF.

The chain is built from TRBV25-1 and TRBJ1-4; TCRdb's assignment of TRBD1 cannot be checked, as there is no DNA. The CDR3 has 14 residues. From germline, CDR1 is MGHDK and CDR2 SYGVNS. CDR3 sequence reads: CASSEGGTDEKLFF.

The V call is TRBV24-1, the J call TRBJ2-7; TCRdb's D call, TRBD2, is unchecked because there is no DNA. The length of the CDR3 is 15 residues. Germline CDR1 is KGHDR and CDR2 is SFDVKD. The CDR3 protein is CATSDNREFGYEQYF.

The CDR3: CASSYSRVDQPQHF. The chain recombines TRBV6-5 with TRBJ1-5. The CDR3 has 14 residues. Looked up from germline, CDR1 is MNHEY and CDR2 is SVGAGI.

V usage is TRBV7-9 and J usage is TRBJ2-5. CDR3 length equals 15 residues. The germline V gene has CDR1 SEHNR and CDR2 FQNEAQ (reference sequence). The CDR3 protein is CASSFDGYPQETQYF. The full variable domain, completed using reference TRBV7-9 and TRBJ2-5, is DTGVSQNPRHKITKRGQNVTFRCDPISEHNRLYWYRQTLGQGPEFLTYFQNEAQLEKSRLLSDRFSAERPKGSFSTLEIQRTEQGDSAMYLCASSFDGYPQETQYFGPGTRLLVL.

The rearrangement links TRBV27 to TRBJ1-5; TCRdb indicates TRBD1, and absent DNA this call remains unverified. CDR3 size: 13 residues. The germline V gene has CDR1 MNHEY and CDR2 SMNVEV (reference sequence). The CDR3 spells CASGFRGNQPQHF.

The chain combines TRBV5-5 with TRBJ2-1; TCRdb gives TRBD1 as the D gene, but with no DNA this cannot be confirmed. The CDR3 is 15 amino acids. Germline V lookup: CDR1 SGHKS, CDR2 YYEKEE (reference sequence). CDR3 loop: CASSPAGTGGGEQFF. The variable domain in full, with the rest retrieved from reference TRBV5-5 and TRBJ2-1, is DAGVTQSPTHLIKTRGQQVTLRCSPISGHKSVSWYQQVLGQGPQFIFQYYEKEERGRGNFPDRFSARQFPNYSSELNVNALLLGDSALYLCASSPAGTGGGEQFFGPGTRLTVL.

The chain carries TRBV6-1 and TRBJ2-3. The germline CDR1 and CDR2 sequences are MNHNS and SASEGT. CDR3 length equals 13 residues. This CDR3 reads CASRPTRTDTQYF.

The chain uses TRBV6-5 and TRBJ2-2; TCRdb picks TRBD1, but there is no DNA to check that call. Germline assignment: CDR1 MNHEY and CDR2 SVGAGI. CDR3 length: 12 amino acids. CDR3 region: CASTPSTGELFF.

The rearrangement links TRBV28 to TRBJ1-5; TCRdb's D call of TRBD1 is untestable without DNA. CDR3 length: 14 residues. Germline V CDR1 and CDR2: MDHEN, SYDVKM. CDR3 region: CASRETGQTQPQHF.

The CDR3 loop reads CASSLRRLATIEQYF. V and J are TRBV7-9 and TRBJ2-7; lacking DNA, the TRBD2 call made by TCRdb goes unchecked. Germline values: CDR1 SEHNR, CDR2 FQNEAQ (reference sequence). The CDR3 contains 15 residues.

The J gene is TRBJ2-1, the V gene TRBV30. The germline V gene encodes CDR1 GTSNPN and CDR2 SVGIG (reference sequence). The length of the CDR3 is 12 residues. This CDR3 reads CAWSESRPEQFF.

The J gene is TRBJ2-1, the V gene TRBV7-2; TCRdb lists TRBD2, though no DNA is available to test this call. The CDR3 is 11 amino acids. Germline V CDR1 and CDR2: SGHTA, FQGNSA. CDR3 amino acids: CASSHPGLQFF. Based on the CDR3 plus reference TRBV7-2 and TRBJ2-1, the full variable domain is GAGVSQSPSNKVTEKGKDVELRCDPISGHTALYWYRQSLGQGLEFLIYFQGNSAPDKSGLPSDRFSAERTGGSVSTLTIQRTQQEDSAVYLCASSHPGLQFFGPGTRLTVL.

The CDR3 is CASSLQGSLGDTQYF. The chain employs TRBV12-3 or TRBV12-4 and TRBJ2-3. The CDR3 length is 15 residues.

The CDR3 protein is CASRTSGRALEQFF. The chain uses TRBV12-3 or TRBV12-4 and TRBJ2-1; no DNA is available, so the TRBD2 call from TCRdb remains unchecked. CDR3 length: 14 amino acids.